One sample yielded the 30 T cell receptor beta chains listed below, sequenced in a study of shared clonotypes between healthy human individuals. The data were produced by immunoSEQ multiplex PCR, yet TCRdb's version contains in-frame clones alone and is incomplete. The profile covers 450,000 to 500,000 clones, with almost 80% appearing a single time and around 13% taken by the ten largest. Sequencing input: PBMCs. Receptor source: a woman in her 40s in good health. Some clones in this sample may be carry-over from other donors' samples.

This clone appeared a single time. This likely reflects a read error, since a far larger clone is one base away. The rearrangement joins TRBV5-6 to TRBJ1-2; 10 bases match TRBD1. This CDR3 is 15 amino acids long. Germline CDR1 is SGHDT and CDR2 is YYEEEE. DNA for the CDR3: TGTGCCAGCAGCCCGATCCCGACAGGGGGCTATGACTACACCTTC. The encoded protein is CASSPIPTGGYDYTF.

Written as DNA, the CDR3 is TGTGCCAGCTCACCAGCGGGAGCGTGGGAGACCCAGTACTTC. Encoded protein: CASSPAGAWETQYF. The chain uses TRBV18 and TRBJ2-5; 7 bases line up with TRBD2. Looked up from germline, CDR1 is KGHSH and CDR2 is LQKENI. V lost 2 bases to trimming and J lost 5 bases; unmatched junction nucleotides: 5. The CDR3 covers 14 residues.

The chain has TRBV28 and TRBJ1-2; maybe TRBD1 (5 bases). The V and J ends lost 1 base and 1 base respectively, with 10 bases between them. Looked up from germline, CDR1 is MDHEN and CDR2 is SYDVKM. This CDR3 comprises 15 residues. The chain's CDR3 is CASSLSAGNNYGYTF. The CDR3 DNA is TGTGCCAGCAGTTTATCGGCAGGGAATAACTATGGCTACACCTTC.

The CDR3 coding sequence is TGTGCCATCAGTGACCTCGGGGGGAGGGCCCGGGGATACAATGAGCAGTTCTTC. This encodes CAISDLGGRARGYNEQFF. The chain recombines TRBV10-3 with TRBJ2-1; the match to TRBD2 covers 7 bases. This CDR3 is 18 amino acids long. CDR1 ENHRY and CDR2 SYGVKD come from the germline V gene. Trimming removed 3 bases from V and 4 bases from J; junction bases left unmatched: 15.

This clone was counted a single time. This chain links TRBV30 with TRBJ1-1; TRBD1 might be the D (5 bases). With 3 bases removed from V and 1 base from J, the gap between germline ends came to 15 bases. From germline, CDR1 is GTSNPN and CDR2 SVGIG (reference sequence). The CDR3 length is 15 residues. Here the CDR3 DNA reads TGTGCCTGGAGGCCTCCGGGACTGAAGAACACTGAAGCTTTCTTT. It yields the protein CAWRPPGLKNTEAFF.

The chain couples TRBV2 to TRBJ2-1; 9 nucleotides match TRBD2. Germline CDR1 reads SNHLY; CDR2 reads FYNNEI. This CDR3 spans 16 amino acids. V trimming: 5 bases; J trimming: 5 bases; junction bases outside the gene matches: 10. Here the CDR3 reads CASSRVGLAGNNEQFF. Written as DNA, the CDR3 is TGTGCCAGCAGTCGGGTGGGGCTAGCGGGAAACAATGAGCAGTTCTTC.

This clone was found a few times. The gene calls are TRBV7-8 and TRBJ1-5; 9 bases match TRBD1. The V and J ends lost 3 bases and 6 bases, in that order; junction bases with no gene match: 15. Per the germline V gene, CDR1 is SGHVS and CDR2 is FQNEAQ. This CDR3 contains 18 residues. The CDR3 protein is CASSFNPTGTGSSQPQHF. The CDR3, as DNA: TGTGCCAGCAGCTTCAACCCGACCGGGACAGGGTCCTCTCAGCCCCAGCATTTT. Full variable domain (missing parts from reference TRBV7-8 and TRBJ1-5): GAGVSQSPRYKVAKRGQDVALRCDPISGHVSLFWYQQALGQGPEFLTYFQNEAQLDKSGLPSDRFFAERPEGSVSTLKIQRTQQEDSAVYLCASSFNPTGTGSSQPQHFGDGTRLSIL.

V and J are TRBV5-1 and TRBJ1-2; D is ambiguous. Germline V lookup: CDR1 SGHRS, CDR2 YFSETQ. Trimming cost V 2 bases and J 3 bases, with 8 bases left between them. The CDR3 consists of 13 residues. Here the CDR3 reads CASSFDGDYGYTF. For the CDR3, the DNA is TGCGCCAGCAGCTTCGACGGTGACTATGGCTACACCTTC.

This CDR3 is CASSDSVRGEQFF. The CDR3 nucleotides read TGTGCCAGCAGTGACTCGGTTAGGGGTGAGCAGTTCTTC. V usage is TRBV6-4 and J usage is TRBJ2-1; the D gene is possibly TRBD1 (5 bases). CDR1 MRHNA and CDR2 SNTAGT come from the germline V gene. With 0 bases removed from V and 9 bases from J, the gap between germline ends came to 9 bases. The CDR3 extends over 13 amino acids.

This chain joins TRBV7-2 and TRBJ2-3; D remains ambiguous. V lost 1 base, J lost 3 bases, and 11 bases lay in between. CDR1 and CDR2 (germline): SGHTA, FQGNSA. This CDR3 region has 15 residues. The chain's CDR3 is CASSLVLALTDTQYF. The CDR3 DNA reads TGTGCCAGCAGCTTAGTTTTGGCCCTTACAGATACGCAGTATTTT.

The J gene is TRBJ1-5, the V gene TRBV2; D is unresolved. This CDR3 is 15 amino acids long. The V gene lost 3 bases and the J gene lost 0 bases, with 9 bases spanning the gap. Germline CDR1 SNHLY, CDR2 FYNNEI. As DNA, the CDR3 is TGTGCCAGCAGTGAGGGCAGCAATAGCAATCAGCCCCAGCATTTT. It yields the protein CASSEGSNSNQPQHF.

This clone was seen repeatedly, ten times or more. The chain carries TRBV6-1 and TRBJ2-7; D perhaps matches TRBD2 (5 bases). Per the germline V gene, CDR1 is MNHNS and CDR2 is SASEGT. The ends were cut back, 8 bases at V and 0 bases at J, with 14 bases in the middle. This CDR3 has 14 amino acids. The CDR3 is CASEGTKSSYEQYF. CDR3 in DNA: TGTGCCAGCGAGGGTACCAAGAGCTCCTACGAGCAGTACTTC.

This chain links TRBV7-8 with TRBJ1-4; D perhaps matches TRBD1 (6 bases). Germline lookup yields CDR1 SGHVS and CDR2 FQNEAQ. The CDR3 consists of 15 residues. The germline V and J ends were trimmed by 5 bases and 0 bases, with 10 bases remaining between them. In DNA form, the CDR3 reads TGTGCCAGCAGCCGGACAGTCACAACTAATGAAAAACTGTTTTTT. Amino acids: CASSRTVTTNEKLFF. The whole variable domain, remainder taken from reference TRBV7-8 and TRBJ1-4, is GAGVSQSPRYKVAKRGQDVALRCDPISGHVSLFWYQQALGQGPEFLTYFQNEAQLDKSGLPSDRFFAERPEGSVSTLKIQRTQQEDSAVYLCASSRTVTTNEKLFFGSGTQLSVL.

The chain combines TRBV6-6 with TRBJ2-3; the D is unclear. The length of the CDR3 is 14 residues. V gave up 4 bases and J gave up 2 bases, with 10 bases separating them. Germline CDR1 is MNHNY and CDR2 is SVGAGI (reference sequence). In nucleotides, the CDR3 is TGTGCCAGCAGTTTGGGGTCATACACAGATACGCAGTATTTT. Amino acids: CASSLGSYTDTQYF.

DNA for the CDR3: TGTGCCAGCAGCTTAGCGACAGGGCTTTATTCCAATGAGCAGTTCTTC. It encodes CASSLATGLYSNEQFF. This chain uses TRBV7-6 with TRBJ2-1, with TRBD1 identical over 7 bases. This CDR3 region has 16 residues. V was clipped by 0 bases and J by 6 bases; unmatched bases: 8. The germline CDR1 and CDR2 sequences are SGHVS and FNYEAQ.

The chain uses TRBV28 and TRBJ2-7; D not resolved. The CDR3 has 14 residues. The V gene's germline CDR1 is MDHEN and CDR2 SYDVKM. V was trimmed by 5 bases and J by 3 bases, leaving 14 bases between them. CDR3 DNA sequence: TGTGCCAGCAGTCCGAAGTTGGGGTACTACGAGCAGTACTTC. Protein sequence: CASSPKLGYYEQYF.

This chain joins TRBV4-1 and TRBJ1-2, with 10 bases aligning to TRBD1. The V gene end was trimmed by 5 bases and the J gene end by 5 bases; junction bases not matched to a gene: 20. The CDR3 consists of 19 residues. Germline CDR1 is MGHRA and CDR2 is YSYEKL. The CDR3 DNA reads as TGCGCCAGCAGCTCCCGCGACACCGGGACAGGGGCAGTAGGATATGGCTACACCTTC. Amino acids: CASSSRDTGTGAVGYGYTF.

The chain links TRBV7-6 to TRBJ2-7; the D gene is possibly TRBD2 (6 bases). This CDR3 is built from 13 residues. The V gene's germline CDR1 is SGHVS and CDR2 FNYEAQ. Trimming removed 1 base from V and 7 bases from J, with 11 bases in between. CDR3 protein: CASSLGAGGEQYF. The CDR3 DNA follows: TGTGCCAGCAGCTTAGGAGCCGGGGGAGAGCAGTACTTC.

The rearrangement joins TRBV5-1 to TRBJ1-1, with 12 bases lining up with TRBD1. The trim removed 4 bases at V and 4 bases at J, leaving 5 bases unmatched. The CDR3 consists of 15 residues. Germline CDR1 reads SGHRS; CDR2 reads YFSETQ. This CDR3 reads CASSGGQGAVTEAFF. DNA of the CDR3: TGCGCCAGCAGCGGGGGACAGGGGGCAGTCACTGAAGCTTTCTTT.

The chain uses TRBV7-6 and TRBJ2-1; the D is unclear. V lost 1 base and J lost 8, with 9 bases in between. This CDR3 comprises 13 residues. CDR1 and CDR2 from the germline V gene are SGHVS and FNYEAQ. DNA of the CDR3: TGTGCCAGCAGCTTAGGTCCAAGGTATGAGCAGTTCTTC. Translated: CASSLGPRYEQFF.

CDR3 sequence: CASSPDRGRDEQFF. As DNA, the CDR3 is TGTGCCAGTAGTCCTGACAGGGGAAGGGATGAGCAGTTCTTC. This sequence joins TRBV19 and TRBJ2-1; 8 bases are a match to TRBD1. Germline V CDR1 and CDR2: LNHDA, SQIVND (reference sequence). The CDR3 consists of 14 residues. Trimming cost V 5 bases and J 8 bases; bases outside gene matches: 8.

Details on this clone: This sample also contains other DNA sequences that code for the same CDR3. The chain links TRBV5-1 to TRBJ2-7, with D hard to call. Trimming left V 0 bases short and J 1 base short, with 5 bases between. CDR3 length: 13 residues. Per germline, CDR1 SGHRS and CDR2 YFSETQ. The CDR3 spells CASSLAASYEQYF. The DNA of the CDR3 is TGCGCCAGCAGCTTGGCAGCTTCCTACGAGCAGTACTTC. The entire variable domain, with the rest obtained from reference TRBV5-1 and TRBJ2-7, is as follows: KAGVTQTPRYLIKTRGQQVTLSCSPISGHRSVSWYQQTPGQGLQFLFEYFSETQRNKGNFPGRFSGRQFSNSRSEMNVSTLELGDSALYLCASSLAASYEQYFGPGTRLTVT.

CDR3 bases: TGTGCCAGCAGTTTAGGTAGCGGGAGGGCCGTGACGCAGTATTTT. Its translation: CASSLGSGRAVTQYF. The genes are TRBV28 and TRBJ2-3, with 11 bases identical to TRBD2. After removal of 2 bases from V and 9 bases from J, the junction contained 7 bases not matched to a gene. Germline values: CDR1 MDHEN, CDR2 SYDVKM. This CDR3 is 15 amino acids long. The full variable domain, with the rest looked up from reference TRBV28 and TRBJ2-3, is DVKVTQSSRYLVKRTGEKVFLECVQDMDHENMFWYRQDPGLGLRLIYFSYDVKMKEKGDIPEGYSVSREKKERFSLILESASTNQTSMYLCASSLGSGRAVTQYFGPGTRLTVL.

The CDR3 reads CASSQDTLGTEAFF. As DNA, the CDR3 is TGTGCCAGCAGCCAAGATACGTTGGGTACTGAAGCTTTCTTT. The chain has TRBV4-2 and TRBJ1-1; D unresolved. CDR1 is LGHNA and CDR2 is YNFKEQ in the germline V gene. The CDR3 spans 14 residues. V was pared by 0 bases and J by 5 bases, with 10 bases between.

This chain joins TRBV28 and TRBJ1-1; D ambiguous. The CDR3 loop spans 15 amino acids. Per germline, CDR1 MDHEN and CDR2 SYDVKM. V dropped 8 bases and J dropped 1 base, with 17 bases sitting between them. CDR3 DNA: TGTGCCAGCGACTCAGAGGCAGCCGGGAACACTGAAGCTTTCTTT. As protein: CASDSEAAGNTEAFF. The full variable domain, rest sourced from reference TRBV28 and TRBJ1-1, is DVKVTQSSRYLVKRTGEKVFLECVQDMDHENMFWYRQDPGLGLRLIYFSYDVKMKEKGDIPEGYSVSREKKERFSLILESASTNQTSMYLCASDSEAAGNTEAFFGQGTRLTVV.

V gene TRBV5-4 combines with J gene TRBJ2-7; 7 bases line up with TRBD1. After removal of 4 bases from V and 5 bases from J, the junction contained 3 bases not matched to a gene. CDR3 size: 12 residues. Germline lookup yields CDR1 SGHNT and CDR2 YYREEE (reference sequence). In DNA, the CDR3 is TGTGCCAGCAGCGTCGGGACAGACGAGCAGTACTTC. It yields the protein CASSVGTDEQYF.

The chain recombines TRBV19 with TRBJ1-3; D ambiguous. The CDR3 length is 16 residues. Trimming left V 1 base short and J 0 bases short, with 10 bases between. Germline lookup yields CDR1 LNHDA and CDR2 SQIVND (reference sequence). The CDR3 loop reads CASSIGASSSGNTIYF. The CDR3 nucleotides read TGTGCCAGTAGTATAGGGGCATCGAGCTCTGGAAACACCATATATTTT. The full variable domain, with the rest looked up from reference TRBV19 and TRBJ1-3, is DGGITQSPKYLFRKEGQNVTLSCEQNLNHDAMYWYRQDPGQGLRLIYYSQIVNDFQKGDIAEGYSVSREKKESFPLTVTSAQKNPTAFYLCASSIGASSSGNTIYFGEGSWLTVV.

J is TRBJ2-5 and V is TRBV7-2; 7 nucleotides align to TRBD2. Germline V CDR1 and CDR2: SGHTA, FQGNSA. There are 17 residues in the CDR3. Trimming at V came to 6 bases and at J to 0 bases, leaving 13 bases not matched to a gene. The CDR3 DNA follows: TGTGCCAGCAGGCTTGGGAGGGGTTGGGGAAACCAAGAGACCCAGTACTTC. It is translated as CASRLGRGWGNQETQYF.

The chain's CDR3 is CASREINTEAFF. CDR3 DNA: TGCGCCAGCAGGGAAATTAACACTGAAGCTTTCTTT. This chain connects TRBV5-1 to TRBJ1-1; no definite D call. This CDR3 spans 12 amino acids. The germline V gene encodes CDR1 SGHRS and CDR2 YFSETQ. The ends were cut back, 5 bases at V and 2 bases at J, with 7 bases in the middle.

The genes are TRBV19 and TRBJ2-5; D could derive from TRBD1 or TRBD2 (5 bases each). CDR1 and CDR2 (germline): LNHDA, SQIVND (reference sequence). Trimming shortened V by 9 bases and J by 1 base, and 12 bases separated the two germline ends. The CDR3 extends over 13 amino acids. The CDR3 protein is CASAGTVQETQYF. CDR3 DNA sequence: TGTGCCAGCGCCGGGACGGTCCAAGAGACCCAGTACTTC.